The T cell receptor beta chain under discussion was sequenced for a study of identical twins. General observations from the study: Beta clonotypes that were abundant in cord blood contained fewer insertions, a pattern absent from memory repertoires. Findings came from cross-sectional statistics, without long-term follow-up of donors. In beta out-of-frame sequences, the excess sharing between twins was weaker.

The CDR3 has 16 amino acids. The V end was cut by 1 base, the J end by 0 bases, with 11 bases between. This clonotype was detected ten times or more. The target antigen is unknown. MiXCR was run by TCRdb on the 5' RACE reads, yielding one entry per CDR3 protein. The top ten hold around 1.7% of the sample, which has 690,000 or so distinct CDR3 sequences, 6% to 6.5% seen once. The TCR was taken from a man younger than 30 in good health. The chain couples TRBV12-3 or TRBV12-4 to TRBJ2-3; a possible D gene is TRBD2 (6 bases). Sequenced input: naive T cells sorted from blood. The CDR3 reads CASSLGQRVSTDTQYF. Here the CDR3 DNA reads TGTGCCAGCAGTTTAGGGCAGCGGGTTAGCACAGATACGCAGTATTTT.